Following are 13 T cell receptor beta chains from one sample sequenced in a study of shared clonotypes between healthy human individuals. This table comes from immunoSEQ multiplex PCR, and its TCRdb copy is limited to in-frame clones, with some not included. The sample holds around 2.5 million clones, 80% to 95% seen once. Sample: naive CD4+ T cells from PBMCs. Documented subset: CD45RA+ positively selected. All receptors come from a man aged 18 to 29 in good health. Some clones in this sample may be carry-over from other donors' samples.

J is TRBJ2-3 and V is TRBV6-6; 12 nucleotides agree with TRBD2. The V gene end was trimmed by 6 bases and the J gene end by 6 bases; junction bases not matched to a gene: 4. The CDR3 extends over 14 amino acids. The germline V gene encodes CDR1 MNHNY and CDR2 SVGAGI (reference sequence). CDR3 in DNA: TGTGCCAGCAGAAGACTAGCGGGAGCTGATACGCAGTATTTT. Protein product: CASRRLAGADTQYF.

This clone was recorded once. The chain combines TRBV7-3 with TRBJ2-7; D is unresolved. The V gene lost 1 base and the J gene lost 5 bases, with 12 bases spanning the gap. CDR3 size: 14 residues. Per the germline V gene, CDR1 is SGHTA and CDR2 is FQGTGA. This CDR3 is CASSLKVSHHEQYF. The CDR3 coding sequence is TGTGCCAGCAGCTTAAAGGTCTCGCACCACGAGCAGTACTTC.

With regard to this clone: A read error may account for a junction end that differs from germline. The V gene is TRBV28, the J gene TRBJ2-1; D is undetermined. The CDR3 has 12 amino acids. Germline values: CDR1 MDHEN, CDR2 SYDVKM. The CDR3 nucleotides are TGTGCCAGCAAAAGTGGCTACGATGAGCAGTTCTTC. It codes for CASKSGYDEQFF. The whole variable domain, filled in from reference TRBV28 and TRBJ2-1, reads DVKVTQSSRYLVKRTGEKVFLECVQDMDHENMFWYRQDPGLGLRLIYFSYDVKMKEKGDIPEGYSVSREKKERFSLILESASTNQTSMYLCASKSGYDEQFFGPGTRLTVL.

This chain joins TRBV7-8 and TRBJ1-1; tentatively, D is TRBD1 (5 bases). CDR1 SGHVS and CDR2 FQNEAQ come from the germline V gene. The length of the CDR3 is 15 residues. V was cut by 5 bases and J by 1 base, with 14 bases left in between. For the CDR3, the DNA is TGTGCCAGCAGCCTCCCGGGGGTTCGGAACACTGAAGCTTTCTTT. Encoded protein: CASSLPGVRNTEAFF. Together with reference TRBV7-8 and TRBJ1-1, the CDR3 gives the full variable domain: GAGVSQSPRYKVAKRGQDVALRCDPISGHVSLFWYQQALGQGPEFLTYFQNEAQLDKSGLPSDRFFAERPEGSVSTLKIQRTQQEDSAVYLCASSLPGVRNTEAFFGQGTRLTVV.

The genes are TRBV29-1 and TRBJ2-1, with 9 nucleotides matching TRBD1. CDR3 length: 15 amino acids. Per the germline V gene, CDR1 is SQVTM and CDR2 is ANQGSEA. Trimming removed 6 bases from V and 4 bases from J; junction bases left unmatched: 10. The CDR3 protein is CSVDSGQGIYNEQFF. The CDR3 DNA reads as TGCAGCGTGGACTCGGGACAGGGAATTTACAATGAGCAGTTCTTC.

Of note for this clone: At the DNA level, this CDR3 is encoded by other sequences in the same sample as well. J is TRBJ2-7 and V is TRBV11-2; maybe TRBD1 (5 bases). V was trimmed by 6 bases and J by 3 bases, leaving 9 bases between them. This CDR3 has 12 amino acids. Germline loops: CDR1 SGHAT, CDR2 FQNNGV. Here the CDR3 reads CASSLQGYEQYF. Written as DNA, the CDR3 is TGTGCCAGCAGTCTCCAGGGCTACGAGCAGTACTTC.

The DNA of the CDR3 is TGTGCCAGCAGTTCCCCGGGGCGAACAACTAATGAAAAACTGTTTTTT. Translation: CASSSPGRTTNEKLFF. V is TRBV28 and J is TRBJ1-4; weak D call: TRBD1 (5 bases). Germline V lookup: CDR1 MDHEN, CDR2 SYDVKM. The germline V and J ends were trimmed by 4 bases and 0 bases, with 12 bases remaining between them. The CDR3 loop spans 16 amino acids.

The rearrangement uses TRBV6-1 and TRBJ2-3, with 8 bases identical to TRBD2. The CDR3 has 17 residues. Germline V lookup: CDR1 MNHNS, CDR2 SASEGT. Trimming cost V 4 bases and J 6 bases; bases outside gene matches: 15. The CDR3 DNA reads TGTGCCAGCAGTGCGGGGGCCTTAGCGGGATTGACCGATACGCAGTATTTT. This translates into CASSAGALAGLTDTQYF.

The chain joins TRBV7-6 to TRBJ2-1, with D tentatively TRBD1 or TRBD2 (5 bases each). The V and J ends lost 4 bases and 7 bases respectively, with 14 bases between them. The CDR3 extends over 14 amino acids. Germline values: CDR1 SGHVS, CDR2 FNYEAQ. The CDR3 nucleotides are TGTGCCAGCAGCTCGGGGCCAGCCCGGAATGAGCAGTTCTTC. Translated, it gives CASSSGPARNEQFF.

The chain is built from TRBV5-5 and TRBJ1-2; D is unclear. CDR1 and CDR2 from the germline V gene are SGHKS and YYEKEE (reference sequence). The V end was cut by 2 bases, the J end by 6 bases, with 17 bases between. This CDR3 comprises 15 residues. The CDR3 region is CASSFSGNLVNGYTF. The DNA of the CDR3 is TGTGCCAGCAGCTTTTCCGGGAACCTAGTAAATGGCTACACCTTC. The full variable domain, completed using reference TRBV5-5 and TRBJ1-2, is DAGVTQSPTHLIKTRGQQVTLRCSPISGHKSVSWYQQVLGQGPQFIFQYYEKEERGRGNFPDRFSARQFPNYSSELNVNALLLGDSALYLCASSFSGNLVNGYTFGSGTRLTVV.

The chain has TRBV6-4 and TRBJ2-2; maybe TRBD2 (5 bases). CDR1 is MRHNA and CDR2 is SNTAGT in the germline V gene. V lost 0 bases, J lost 11 bases, and 7 bases lay in between. The CDR3 has 12 residues. DNA for the CDR3: TGTGCCAGCAGTGACTCGAGGGCAGAGCTGTTTTTT. Amino acid sequence: CASSDSRAELFF.

About this clone itself: The sample carries other DNA sequences with the same CDR3. The genes are TRBV28 and TRBJ1-1; D call uncertain. The CDR3 covers 12 residues. Looked up from germline, CDR1 is MDHEN and CDR2 is SYDVKM. Deletions cut 8 bases from V and 1 base from J, with 8 bases between. CDR3 in DNA: TGTGCCAGCTTGCGGGGGAACACTGAAGCTTTCTTT. Amino acids: CASLRGNTEAFF.

The chain combines TRBV25-1 with TRBJ1-2; D unresolved. V lost 2 bases and J 2 bases, leaving 12 bases between the germline ends. The germline V gene has CDR1 MGHDK and CDR2 SYGVNS. CDR3 length: 15 amino acids. The CDR3 region is CASSEVLTENYGYTF. The CDR3 region has the DNA TGTGCCAGCAGTGAAGTCCTTACAGAGAACTATGGCTACACCTTC.